What follows are 19 T cell receptor beta chains derived from one specimen sequenced in a study of spatial heterogeneity in lung cancer (dated 2019 in TCRdb). Read against the paper, the sample's time point label means: sample taken at primary tumor resection. Without any cell sorting, TCR sequencing was performed on whole RNA extracted either from tumor and nontumor lung tissue or from cryopreserved PBMC samples. Receptor libraries were prepared by 5' RACE. Sequenced using a NextSeq 500. TCRdb took the public reads, trimmed them with fastp at Q25, ran MiXCR for clone calling and kept in-frame beta chains. Each CDR3 protein appears once, grouped with its most common genes and DNA. The sample table shows 17,000 or so distinct CDR3 sequences, and roughly 23% are seen once. The ten largest make up over 15% of the sample. The source was PBMCs, collected at surgery. These receptor sequences come from a female donor with early-stage non-small cell lung cancer.

By share, this clonotype counts as medium-sized. The V call is TRBV27, the J call TRBJ1-1; the D gene is possibly TRBD1 (6 bases). Deletions cut 6 bases from V and 1 base from J, with 9 bases between. The CDR3 runs 13 residues. Germline values: CDR1 MNHEY, CDR2 SMNVEV (reference sequence). The CDR3 DNA reads as TGTGCCAGCAGACAGGGTCCGAACACTGAAGCTTTCTTT. Translation gives CASRQGPNTEAFF.

This clonotype has at least ten counts. The V and J genes are TRBV6-6 and TRBJ1-5, with D perhaps matching TRBD1 (5 bases). V shed 6 bases and J shed 2 bases, with 14 bases lying between them. Germline V gene sequence: CDR1 MNHNY, CDR2 SVGAGI (reference sequence). This CDR3 is built from 15 residues. The CDR3, as DNA: TGTGCCAGCAGGGGGGGTCTCCGGGGCAATCAGCCCCAGCATTTT. This translates into CASRGGLRGNQPQHF.

The chain has TRBV19 and TRBJ1-2; tentative D call: TRBD1 (5 bases). Germline CDR1 and CDR2: LNHDA and SQIVND (reference sequence). Trimming stripped 3 bases from V and 2 bases from J, with 7 bases between. CDR3 length: 13 residues. This CDR3 reads CASSITGNYGYTF. CDR3 sequence (DNA): TGTGCCAGTAGTATCACAGGAAACTATGGCTACACCTTC.

This clonotype was seen repeatedly, ten times or more. V gene TRBV7-9 combines with J gene TRBJ2-7; 9 bases are shared with TRBD2. The V and J ends lost 2 bases and 5 bases, in that order; junction bases with no gene match: 7. The CDR3 extends over 15 amino acids. Per the germline V gene, CDR1 is SEHNR and CDR2 is FQNEAQ (reference sequence). For the CDR3, the DNA is TGTGCCAGCAGCTTATTTGGCGGGAGGGATAACGAGCAGTACTTC. Its translation: CASSLFGGRDNEQYF.

This clonotype was seen ten or more times. The V call is TRBV5-6, the J call TRBJ1-2, with unresolved D. Germline CDR1 is SGHDT and CDR2 is YYEEEE. The CDR3 has 12 residues. V was shortened by 2 bases and J by 7 bases, with 9 bases between the two germline ends. Here the CDR3 DNA reads TGTGCCAGCAGCTTCTCGGGGTCTGGCTACACCTTC. This sequence encodes CASSFSGSGYTF.

The J gene is TRBJ2-7, the V gene TRBV7-2; 7 nucleotides match TRBD1. Germline lookup yields CDR1 SGHTA and CDR2 FQGNSA. The ends lost 5 bases at V and 4 bases at J; junction bases unmatched: 5. The CDR3 is 13 residues long. The CDR3 nucleotides are TGTGCCAGCAGCCCGACAGGGAATTACGAGCAGTACTTC. This gives the protein CASSPTGNYEQYF. Combining the CDR3 with reference TRBV7-2 and TRBJ2-7 gives the whole variable domain GAGVSQSPSNKVTEKGKDVELRCDPISGHTALYWYRQSLGQGLEFLIYFQGNSAPDKSGLPSDRFSAERTGGSVSTLTIQRTQQEDSAVYLCASSPTGNYEQYFGPGTRLTVT.

The chain uses TRBV4-1 and TRBJ1-2, with TRBD1 as a possible D gene (5 bases). Germline-derived CDR1 and CDR2 are MGHRA and YSYEKL. V was shortened by 1 base and J by 4 bases, with 10 bases between the two germline ends. There are 14 residues in the CDR3. This CDR3 reads CASSQGDSSYGYTF. The CDR3 region has the DNA TGCGCCAGCAGCCAAGGCGACAGTAGCTATGGCTACACCTTC.

The chain has TRBV4-3 and TRBJ2-7; 9 bases fit TRBD1. This CDR3 is 16 amino acids long. Germline loops: CDR1 LGHNA, CDR2 YSLEER. V lost 0 bases, J lost 3 bases, and 6 bases stayed unmatched. CDR3: CASSQEISDRGYEQYF. CDR3 DNA: TGCGCCAGCAGCCAAGAGATTTCGGACAGGGGCTACGAGCAGTACTTC.

Ten or more counts support this clonotype. V is TRBV28 and J is TRBJ1-2; TRBD1 matches at 12 bases. This CDR3 has 18 residues. Germline CDR1 MDHEN, CDR2 SYDVKM. V was clipped by 7 bases and J by 6 bases; unmatched bases: 18. The CDR3 spells CASTSSGTGGGRFHGYTF. The CDR3 nucleotides read TGTGCCAGCACCTCCTCGGGGACAGGGGGCGGGAGATTCCATGGCTACACCTTC.

CDR3 nucleotide sequence: TGCAGCGTTGCTTTGCTCTCTGGGGCCAACGTCCTGACTTTC. Translating it yields CSVALLSGANVLTF. This rearrangement joins TRBV29-1 to TRBJ2-6; D remains unclear. Trimming shortened V by 4 bases and J by 0 bases, and 7 bases separated the two germline ends. This CDR3 is 14 amino acids long. Germline V gives CDR1 SQVTM, CDR2 ANQGSEA.

This clonotype was picked up many times. This chain links TRBV29-1 with TRBJ2-7; 7 bases match TRBD1. The germline gives CDR1 SQVTM, CDR2 ANQGSEA. CDR3 length: 12 amino acids. The trim removed 4 bases at V and 5 bases at J, leaving 5 bases unmatched. CDR3 coding DNA: TGCAGCGTTGGGCACCAGGGGGACGAGCAGTACTTC. Protein sequence: CSVGHQGDEQYF.

This clonotype was seen ten or more times. The DNA for the CDR3 is TGTGCCAGCAGCTTAGGGACAGCGGGCTCCTACGAGCAGTACTTC. Translated: CASSLGTAGSYEQYF. V gene TRBV7-9 combines with J gene TRBJ2-7; TRBD1 or TRBD2 may be the D gene (6 bases each). This CDR3 has 15 amino acids. The ends were cut back, 1 base at V and 0 bases at J, with 10 bases in the middle. Germline V lookup: CDR1 SEHNR, CDR2 FQNEAQ (reference sequence).

This clonotype counts as medium-sized. The rearrangement joins TRBV2 to TRBJ2-6; D unclear. This CDR3 contains 13 residues. Germline-derived CDR1 and CDR2 are SNHLY and FYNNEI. Trimming shortened V by 2 bases and J by 1 base, and 0 bases separated the two germline ends. The DNA of the CDR3 is TGTGCCAGCAGTGAATCTGGGGCCAACGTCCTGACTTTC. As protein: CASSESGANVLTF.

This clonotype qualifies as medium-sized. The rearrangement uses TRBV7-2 and TRBJ1-5; 7 bases fit TRBD1. The CDR3 consists of 16 residues. V shed 2 bases, J shed 3 bases, and the junction held 7 bases outside the gene matches. Germline loops: CDR1 SGHTA, CDR2 FQGNSA. This CDR3 reads CASSLSSTGVNQPQHF. The CDR3 nucleotides are TGTGCCAGCAGCTTAAGTTCAACAGGGGTCAATCAGCCCCAGCATTTT. The whole variable domain, filled in from reference TRBV7-2 and TRBJ1-5, reads GAGVSQSPSNKVTEKGKDVELRCDPISGHTALYWYRQSLGQGLEFLIYFQGNSAPDKSGLPSDRFSAERTGGSVSTLTIQRTQQEDSAVYLCASSLSSTGVNQPQHFGDGTRLSIL.

This clonotype is classed as medium-sized. The V gene is TRBV28, the J gene TRBJ1-6, with D uncertain. Germline CDR1 and CDR2: MDHEN and SYDVKM. The CDR3 length is 13 residues. Trimming left V 8 bases short and J 0 bases short, with 5 bases between. The CDR3 loop is CASSFSYNSPLHF. CDR3 DNA: TGTGCCAGCTCCTTCTCCTATAATTCACCCCTCCACTTT.

This clonotype turned up a few times. This chain connects TRBV15 to TRBJ2-7; no clear D gene. Germline CDR1 LNHNV, CDR2 YYDKDF (reference sequence). There are 14 residues in the CDR3. The germline V and J ends were trimmed by 2 bases and 3 bases, with 11 bases remaining between them. The CDR3 region is CATSRSPLLYEQYF. The DNA of the CDR3 is TGTGCCACCAGCAGATCCCCACTCCTCTACGAGCAGTACTTC.

This clonotype has at least ten counts. J is TRBJ2-1 and V is TRBV6-6; 10 bases map to TRBD1. There are 15 residues in the CDR3. Trimming at V came to 5 bases and at J to 9 bases, leaving 10 bases not matched to a gene. Germline V gene data show CDR1 as MNHNY and CDR2 as SVGAGI (reference sequence). As DNA, the CDR3 is TGTGCCAGCAGTCCCCGCGGGACAGGGGCGGGTGAGCAGTTCTTC. Protein: CASSPRGTGAGEQFF.

This clonotype was counted once. CDR3 DNA sequence: TGTGCCTGTAGACTAGCAGATTCCTACGAGCAGTACTTC. Its translation is CACRLADSYEQYF. The chain recombines TRBV6-5 with TRBJ2-7; 7 bases map to TRBD2. Per germline, CDR1 MNHEY and CDR2 SVGAGI. The CDR3 runs 13 residues. The V and J ends lost 11 bases and 1 base, in that order; junction bases with no gene match: 8.

This clonotype was recorded at least ten times. The rearrangement joins TRBV29-1 to TRBJ1-2; unclear D gene. Germline V gene data show CDR1 as SQVTM and CDR2 as ANQGSEA. V was trimmed by 0 bases and J by 4 bases, leaving 12 bases between them. CDR3 size: 14 residues. CDR3 sequence: CSVEDNFVVYGYTF. The CDR3 nucleotides read TGCAGCGTTGAAGATAACTTCGTGGTCTATGGCTACACCTTC.